What follows are 18 T cell receptor beta chains derived from one specimen sequenced in a study of shared clonotypes between healthy human individuals (dated by TCRdb to 2020 to 2021). Library generation was performed with the immunoSEQ multiplex PCR assay. TCRdb retrieved this table from immuneACCESS and kept in-frame rearrangements only. Not all clones are present; in checked studies, unresolved V genes account for under half, and no reason is known for the remainder. Here the sample has 2.3 million or so clones; just over 90% occur a single time. The top ten clones comprise 0.39% of the sample. Sequencing was done on a sample of naive CD4+ T cells from PBMCs. Reading the label with the study, this specimen's cell subset or site is: CD45RA+ positively selected. These receptor sequences come from a man aged 18 to 35 in good health. Some clones in this sample may be carry-over from other donors' samples.

The chain recombines TRBV9 with TRBJ2-1; 7 positions agree with TRBD1. The germline CDR1 and CDR2 sequences are SGDLS and YYNGEE. J gave up 6 bases and V 3 bases, and 12 bases lay outside the gene matches. CDR3 size: 16 residues. The CDR3, as DNA: TGTGCCAGCAGCGCGACAGGGCCTTACCCGGGCAATGAGCAGTTCTTC. Protein: CASSATGPYPGNEQFF.

V and J are TRBV19 and TRBJ1-4; 7 nucleotides agree with TRBD1. The CDR3 consists of 16 residues. Germline values: CDR1 LNHDA, CDR2 SQIVND (reference sequence). The ends lost 5 bases at V and 3 bases at J; junction bases unmatched: 9. CDR3 in DNA: TGTGCCAGTAGTCCGGACAGGTTTGGACCTAATGAAAAACTGTTTTTT. It is translated as CASSPDRFGPNEKLFF.

The J gene is TRBJ1-2, the V gene TRBV7-2, with a weak D call TRBD1 (6 bases). CDR1 and CDR2 from the germline V gene are SGHTA and FQGNSA. V lost 0 bases and J 10 bases, leaving 12 bases between the germline ends. CDR3 length: 13 residues. The CDR3 DNA sequence: TGTGCCAGCAGCTTAGCGGGGGCAGCCTACTACACCTTC. Its protein product is CASSLAGAAYYTF.

This rearrangement joins TRBV9 to TRBJ1-1; possible D gene TRBD1, 5 bases. This CDR3 is built from 13 residues. Germline-derived CDR1 and CDR2 are SGDLS and YYNGEE. V was cut by 3 bases and J by 2 bases, with 8 bases left in between. The CDR3 region is CASSARANTEAFF. DNA for the CDR3: TGTGCCAGCAGCGCCAGGGCCAACACTGAAGCTTTCTTT.

The CDR3 protein is CASSLLGFPDTQYF. For the CDR3, the DNA is TGTGCCAGCAGTCTCCTGGGGTTTCCAGATACGCAGTATTTT. The rearrangement links TRBV27 to TRBJ2-3; D is unresolved. The CDR3 covers 14 residues. Germline V gives CDR1 MNHEY, CDR2 SMNVEV (reference sequence). V was shortened by 5 bases and J by 4 bases, with 13 bases between the two germline ends.

The chain carries TRBV28 and TRBJ2-7, with 7 bases that match TRBD1. The CDR3 runs 14 residues. The ends lost 6 bases at V and 4 bases at J; junction bases unmatched: 9. Germline lookup yields CDR1 MDHEN and CDR2 SYDVKM. The CDR3 DNA follows: TGTGCCAGCAGCCCCTCGGGACAGCGGTACGAGCAGTACTTC. Translating it yields CASSPSGQRYEQYF.

There are a few counts of this clone. The CDR3 spells CASIKDRVGTEAFF. The CDR3, as DNA: TGTGCCAGCATCAAAGACAGGGTGGGCACTGAAGCTTTCTTT. The rearrangement uses TRBV2 and TRBJ1-1; 7 bases are a match to TRBD1. The CDR3 covers 14 residues. The germline V gene has CDR1 SNHLY and CDR2 FYNNEI. The trim removed 7 bases at V and 4 bases at J, leaving 9 bases unmatched.

The chain links TRBV18 to TRBJ2-7; 12 nucleotides match TRBD2. Germline loops: CDR1 KGHSH, CDR2 LQKENI. V lost 6 bases, J lost 4 bases, and 7 bases stayed unmatched. CDR3 length: 15 residues. The CDR3 region has the DNA TGTGCCAGCTCCACCTCGACTAGCGGGAGTTACGAGCAGTACTTC. Residues: CASSTSTSGSYEQYF.

The V and J genes are TRBV18 and TRBJ2-1; 10 bases are a match to TRBD2. The junction had 3 bases not matched to a gene; V was cut back by 5 bases and J by 2 bases. This CDR3 contains 15 residues. Germline V gene sequence: CDR1 KGHSH, CDR2 LQKENI. CDR3: CASSTLAGAYNEQFF. The DNA for the CDR3 is TGTGCCAGCTCAACGCTAGCGGGAGCCTACAATGAGCAGTTCTTC.

The chain is built from TRBV4-2 and TRBJ2-1, with TRBD2 matching over 9 bases. V trimming: 0 bases; J trimming: 4 bases; junction bases outside the gene matches: 7. The CDR3 loop spans 17 amino acids. Germline-derived CDR1 and CDR2 are LGHNA and YNFKEQ. CDR3 amino acids: CASSQEFKTSGYNEQFF. CDR3 nucleotides: TGTGCCAGCAGCCAAGAATTCAAGACTAGCGGATACAATGAGCAGTTCTTC.

The rearrangement joins TRBV10-1 to TRBJ2-1; no definite D call. Germline V gene data show CDR1 as WNHNN and CDR2 as SYGVQD (reference sequence). Trimming cost V 2 bases and J 6 bases, with 14 bases left between them. The CDR3 totals 15 residues. The CDR3 DNA sequence: TGCGCCAGCAGTGAGAGTCGTCCTAGGCGCAATGAGCAGTTCTTC. Protein sequence: CASSESRPRRNEQFF.

The chain is built from TRBV5-1 and TRBJ2-2; 9 nucleotides align to TRBD1. The J segment lost 4 bases and the V segment lost 4 bases, leaving 5 bases of the junction unmatched. From germline, CDR1 is SGHRS and CDR2 YFSETQ. There are 15 residues in the CDR3. The CDR3 coding sequence is TGCGCCAGCAGCCCCGGGACAGGGAGCACCGGGGAGCTGTTTTTT. It encodes CASSPGTGSTGELFF.

The genes are TRBV28 and TRBJ1-3; D is undetermined. Trimming took off 8 bases at V and 0 bases at J, with 17 bases between the two ends. This CDR3 region has 16 residues. CDR1 and CDR2 (germline): MDHEN, SYDVKM. The DNA of the CDR3 is TGTGCCAGCTCAGTGCCCCGACGGGACTCTGGAAACACCATATATTTT. Translated: CASSVPRRDSGNTIYF.

V is TRBV28 and J is TRBJ1-1; TRBD1 is a possible D gene (5 bases). The CDR3 runs 14 residues. With 6 bases removed from V and 7 bases from J, the gap between germline ends came to 18 bases. Germline loops: CDR1 MDHEN, CDR2 SYDVKM. Here the CDR3 DNA reads TGTGCCAGCAGCCAACTGGGGCAGGCCCATGAAGCTTTCTTT. Its translation: CASSQLGQAHEAFF.

V usage is TRBV6-5 and J usage is TRBJ2-1, with 9 nucleotides matching TRBD1. Per the germline V gene, CDR1 is MNHEY and CDR2 is SVGAGI. Unmatched junction bases numbered 5, after V lost 6 bases and J lost 5 bases. The CDR3 totals 14 residues. The CDR3 bases are TGTGCCAGCAGCGTACAGGGGGCTCACAATGAGCAGTTCTTC. Translating gives CASSVQGAHNEQFF.

This chain joins TRBV5-6 and TRBJ1-2; 7 nucleotides match TRBD1. J gave up 3 bases and V 2 bases, and 7 bases lay outside the gene matches. This CDR3 contains 15 residues. CDR1 is SGHDT, CDR2 YYEEEE, per germline. The CDR3 loop reads CASSFRGDRYYGYTF. The CDR3 bases are TGTGCCAGCAGCTTTCGTGGGGACAGATACTATGGCTACACCTTC.

The rearrangement joins TRBV7-3 to TRBJ2-7, with 10 bases lining up with TRBD2. Trimming at V came to 4 bases and at J to 0 bases, leaving 3 bases not matched to a gene. Germline CDR1 and CDR2: SGHTA and FQGTGA. The CDR3 contains 15 residues. In DNA, the CDR3 is TGTGCCAGCAGCTCAGCGGGAGGGAGCTCCTACGAGCAGTACTTC. Residues: CASSSAGGSSYEQYF.

This clone has a single count. CDR3 sequence (DNA): TGCGCCAGCAGCCCTCAGGGGGCTTCAAACACCATATATTTT. Amino acid sequence: CASSPQGASNTIYF. The chain links TRBV4-3 to TRBJ1-3, with 8 bases that match TRBD1. The CDR3 has 14 residues. V shed 4 bases and J 6 bases; nucleotides not matched to a gene: 5. Per the germline V gene, CDR1 is LGHNA and CDR2 is YSLEER.